Given below is one T cell receptor beta chain in context. What it binds is unknown. CDR1 and CDR2 from the germline V gene are GTSNPN and SVGIG (reference sequence). Trimming removed 4 bases from V and 1 base from J, with 10 bases in between. This CDR3 has 13 residues. High-throughput TCR beta sequencing covered peripheral CD8+ and CD4+ T cells. While serving as controls, healthy donors were matched for age and sex. Purification of the CD8+ and CD4+ T cells relied on negative isolation, and TEMRA cells underwent FACS enrichment. A quantity of about 0.5 to 1 ug RNA underwent reverse transcription using random hexamers. A single record per CDR3 protein comes from TCRdb applying MiXCR to the immunoSEQ multiplex PCR reads. Of about 140,000 distinct CDR3 sequences in the sample, approximately 95% are singletons; the top ten hold approximately 0.25%. The sample belongs to a study of CD8 T cells in Susac syndrome. Whole-study results and caveats: The authors acknowledged that the study's TCR sequencing and HLA analysis involved relatively few individuals.

This receptor was obtained from a human donor in good health. The material sequenced was CD8+ T cells from PBMCs. This chain joins TRBV30 and TRBJ2-5, with D hard to call. Here the CDR3 reads CAWNPRFQETQYF. CDR3 nucleotides: TGTGCCTGGAATCCCCGGTTCCAAGAGACCCAGTACTTC.